This T cell receptor beta chain was sequenced in a study of blood T cell repertoires in COVID-19. Study as a whole: The United States, Italy and Spain supplied acute and convalescent COVID-19 samples.

The CDR3 has 13 amino acids. The germline V gene has CDR1 MNHEY and CDR2 SVGAGI. The V end lost 2 bases, the J end lost 7 bases, and 12 bases lay between the germline ends. Some clones are missing from TCRdb's copy, which holds only in-frame ones; the method was immunoSEQ multiplex PCR. The sample lists about 240,000 clones; approximately 82% were seen once. Sequencing used peripheral blood. The chain uses TRBV6-5 and TRBJ2-7; D is perhaps TRBD2 (7 bases). The origin of this receptor is a man aged 25 to 40 who had recovered from COVID-19. The CDR3 sequence: CASSYGGAGEQYF. For the CDR3, the DNA is TGTGCCAGCAGTTACGGGGGGGCCGGGGAGCAGTACTTC.